One sample yielded the 18 T cell receptor beta chains listed below, sequenced in a study of blood T cell repertoires in COVID-19. Clones were read by immunoSEQ multiplex PCR, and TCRdb kept only the in-frame ones, dropping some. The table includes about 150,000 clones, about 90% detected once. Sequencing used peripheral blood. All receptors come from a man over 45 with acute or convalescent COVID-19.

The rearrangement uses TRBV4-1 and TRBJ2-5; D not resolved. This CDR3 region has 13 residues. The germline gives CDR1 MGHRA, CDR2 YSYEKL. V was trimmed by 0 bases and J by 7 bases, leaving 9 bases between them. The CDR3 sequence is CASSQENSPTQYF. Here the CDR3 DNA reads TGCGCCAGCAGCCAAGAAAACAGTCCGACCCAGTACTTC.

The rearrangement links TRBV19 to TRBJ2-6; TRBD1 matches at 10 bases. Germline V gene data show CDR1 as LNHDA and CDR2 as SQIVND (reference sequence). This CDR3 spans 18 amino acids. Trimming removed 7 bases from V and 0 bases from J; junction bases left unmatched: 9. In nucleotides, the CDR3 is TGTGCCAGTACAATCGAGGACAGGGGGTTCTCTGGGGCCAACGTCCTGACTTTC. Amino acids: CASTIEDRGFSGANVLTF.

The J gene is TRBJ1-5, the V gene TRBV5-1; D not resolved. In germline, CDR1 is SGHRS, CDR2 YFSETQ. This CDR3 has 15 amino acids. Deletions cut 0 bases from V and 4 bases from J, with 11 bases between. CDR3 sequence reads: CASSLVAGSNQPQHF. In DNA, the CDR3 is TGCGCCAGCAGCTTGGTGGCAGGATCTAATCAGCCCCAGCATTTT.

This chain connects TRBV2 to TRBJ1-5; D may be TRBD1 (5 bases). V was cut by 0 bases and J by 7 bases, with 13 bases left in between. Germline CDR1 reads SNHLY; CDR2 reads FYNNEI. CDR3 length: 15 amino acids. CDR3 bases: TGTGCCAGCAGTGAAGCGCGGGGCCATGGACAGCCCCAGCATTTT. It codes for CASSEARGHGQPQHF.

This clone was counted a single time. The chain uses TRBV12-3 or TRBV12-4 and TRBJ2-3; a possible D gene is TRBD2 (6 bases). This CDR3 is 11 amino acids long. V gave up 2 bases and J gave up 11 bases, with 8 bases separating them. The CDR3 DNA reads as TGTGCCAGCAGTTTACGGCGGGAGCAGTATTTT. This encodes CASSLRREQYF.

In its sample, this clone was seen once. J is TRBJ1-3 and V is TRBV28; D uncertain. Trimming removed 9 bases at V and 2 bases at J, with 11 bases between. CDR1 and CDR2 from the germline V gene are MDHEN and SYDVKM. The CDR3 has 13 amino acids. CDR3 sequence reads: CASEGQTGNTIYF. The CDR3 DNA reads TGTGCCAGTGAGGGCCAAACTGGAAACACCATATATTTT.

This rearrangement joins TRBV7-3 to TRBJ2-5; the match to TRBD2 covers 8 bases. There are 16 residues in the CDR3. V shed 0 bases and J 4 bases; nucleotides not matched to a gene: 7. Germline values: CDR1 SGHTA, CDR2 FQGTGA. The CDR3 protein is CASSLTGGTSLETQYF. In nucleotides, the CDR3 is TGTGCCAGCAGCTTAACGGGTGGGACTAGTTTAGAGACCCAGTACTTC.

This clone appeared a single time. This chain joins TRBV29-1 and TRBJ2-5; 14 bases match TRBD2. V lost 7 bases and J lost 7; bases outside the gene matches: 8. This CDR3 has 14 amino acids. CDR1 SQVTM and CDR2 ANQGSEA come from the germline V gene. DNA for the CDR3: TGCAGCGCCGCGACTAGCGGGGGGGCTGGGACCCAGTACTTC. Its protein product is CSAATSGGAGTQYF.

The chain is built from TRBV3-1 (or the pseudogene TRBV3-2) and TRBJ2-7, with 12 bases fitting TRBD2. The CDR3 is 15 amino acids. Germline values: CDR1 LGHDT, CDR2 YNNKEL (reference sequence). Trimming removed 3 bases from V and 0 bases from J; junction bases left unmatched: 0. The CDR3 DNA sequence: TGTGCCAGCAGCCAGGGACTAGCGGGCTCCTACGAGCAGTACTTC. This translates into CASSQGLAGSYEQYF.

This chain joins TRBV19 and TRBJ1-5; D is possibly TRBD1 (5 bases). CDR3 length: 13 residues. CDR1 LNHDA and CDR2 SQIVND come from the germline V gene (reference sequence). The CDR3 nucleotides are TGTGCAGGGGCTTCTGGACGGAATCAGCCCCAGCATTTT. It is translated as CAGASGRNQPQHF.

A single count supports this clone. The rearrangement joins TRBV5-1 to TRBJ1-1; maybe TRBD1 (5 bases). Deletions cut 4 bases from V and 3 bases from J, with 13 bases between. The germline gives CDR1 SGHRS, CDR2 YFSETQ. This CDR3 has 14 amino acids. The CDR3 coding sequence is TGCGCCAGCAGCCTACAGACAGACTACACTGAAGCTTTCTTT. This codes for CASSLQTDYTEAFF.

The chain couples TRBV10-1 to TRBJ2-2; 10 bases agree with TRBD1. With 6 bases clipped from V and 7 bases from J, the junction kept 8 bases outside the gene matches. Germline-derived CDR1 and CDR2 are WNHNN and SYGVQD (reference sequence). The CDR3 sequence is 15 residues long. The CDR3 loop is CASRDRDRGRGELFF. CDR3 sequence (DNA): TGCGCCAGCAGGGACCGGGACAGGGGTCGCGGGGAGCTGTTTTTT.

CDR3 in amino acids: CASSLNLAGGSYEQYF. The CDR3 bases are TGCGCCAGCAGCTTGAACCTAGCGGGAGGGTCCTACGAGCAGTACTTC. The rearrangement uses TRBV5-1 and TRBJ2-7; TRBD2 aligns across 12 bases. CDR1 is SGHRS and CDR2 is YFSETQ in the germline V gene. Trimming took 1 base from V and 1 from J; bases not matched to a gene: 3. This CDR3 has 16 amino acids.

This clone appeared a few times. The chain employs TRBV6-1 and TRBJ2-7, with TRBD1 matching 10 bases. CDR1 MNHNS and CDR2 SASEGT come from the germline V gene. The V and J ends lost 1 base and 4 bases, in that order; junction bases with no gene match: 7. There are 16 residues in the CDR3. CDR3 coding DNA: TGTGCCAGCAGTGAAGGCCCCGGGACAGGGGTTTACGAGCAGTACTTC. It specifies CASSEGPGTGVYEQYF.

The CDR3 region has the DNA TGTGCCAGCAGCTTAGTGGCAGGGGCGCGGACCGGGGAGCTGTTTTTT. It yields the protein CASSLVAGARTGELFF. The chain employs TRBV7-2 and TRBJ2-2, with D perhaps matching TRBD1 (6 bases). This CDR3 is 16 amino acids long. Germline V gene lookup returns CDR1 SGHTA and CDR2 FQGNSA. Trimming left V 1 base short and J 5 bases short, with 14 bases between.

This chain links TRBV4-2 with TRBJ2-5; 12 bases align to TRBD2. The CDR3 contains 16 residues. The trim removed 4 bases at V and 1 base at J, leaving 4 bases unmatched. Germline lookup yields CDR1 LGHNA and CDR2 YNFKEQ. DNA of the CDR3: TGTGCCAGCAGCCTGACTAGCGGGAGACCCCAAGAGACCCAGTACTTC. It yields the protein CASSLTSGRPQETQYF.

The genes are TRBV18 and TRBJ1-1; unclear D gene. The CDR3 length is 14 residues. V shed 6 bases and J shed 3 bases, with 14 bases lying between them. Looked up from germline, CDR1 is KGHSH and CDR2 is LQKENI. CDR3 sequence reads: CASSRGSGDTEAFF. The CDR3 DNA sequence: TGTGCCAGCTCCCGAGGCAGCGGGGACACTGAAGCTTTCTTT.

V usage is TRBV12-2 and J usage is TRBJ1-6. TRBV12-2 is listed as a pseudogene. The CDR3 sequence is 17 residues long. The CDR3 spells CASRLARVLHYNSPLHF. For the CDR3, the DNA is TGTGCAAGTCGCTTAGCCCGGGTTCTGCACTATAATTCACCCCTCCACTTT.